This entry features one TCR beta chain sequence. Its antigen is as yet unknown. This sample is part of a study of T cells in localized non-small cell lung cancer. Broader study findings: Adjacent lung exhibited a median of 57 among the 100 most abundant tumor clones.

The CDR3 covers 14 residues. Germline V gene sequence: CDR1 SGDLS, CDR2 YYNGEE. Trimming removed 1 base from V and 1 base from J, with 8 bases in between. Clones were sequenced by immunoSEQ multiplex PCR, and TCRdb holds only the in-frame ones, with some missing. Of thousands of clones in the sample, about 31% were seen once. This clonotype originated in a male donor older than 55 with stage III lung adenocarcinoma. The sequencing used normal lung tissue next to the tumor, collected before any cancer treatment. The chain recombines TRBV9 with TRBJ1-1; D remains unclear. In nucleotides, the CDR3 is TGTGCCAGCAGCGTATTAGCCCGGAACACTGAAGCTTTCTTT. Translating gives CASSVLARNTEAFF.